The 29 T cell receptor beta chains presented below share a single source sample, sequenced in a study of T cells in Graves' hyperthyroidism and ophthalmopathy. The CDR3 regions of TCR beta were amplified from RNA transcripts. The TCR CDR3 was amplified in a first-round RT-PCR using the HTBI primer set. TCRdb redid the calling of the multiplex PCR reads with MiXCR, one entry per CDR3 protein. The data contain 560,000 or so distinct CDR3 sequences, just over 45% of them singletons. Sequenced material: peripheral blood or thyroid tissue (not recorded which). The receptors originated from a woman aged 18 to 35 with Graves' hyperthyroidism.

This clonotype was detected a few times. CDR3 bases: TGCAGCGGATCTAGCGGGAGTCCCTACGAGCAGTACTTC. It translates to CSGSSGSPYEQYF. This chain joins TRBV29-1 and TRBJ2-7, with 10 bases that match TRBD2. The CDR3 is made up of 13 amino acids. Germline CDR1 is SQVTM and CDR2 is ANQGSEA. V dropped 7 bases and J dropped 2; count of bases not matched to a gene: 5.

This clonotype was recorded a few times. V usage is TRBV19 and J usage is TRBJ1-6, with 7 bases matching TRBD1. V dropped 5 bases and J dropped 7; count of bases not matched to a gene: 2. Germline V gene data show CDR1 as LNHDA and CDR2 as SQIVND (reference sequence). The CDR3 spans 13 residues. The CDR3 here is CASSDRENSPLHF. The CDR3 DNA sequence: TGTGCCAGTAGTGACAGGGAGAATTCACCCCTCCACTTT.

In this sample, this clonotype turned up many times. The V and J genes are TRBV2 and TRBJ1-5; weak D call: TRBD1 (5 bases). CDR1 and CDR2 (germline): SNHLY, FYNNEI. With 7 bases removed from V and 2 bases from J, the gap between germline ends came to 9 bases. CDR3 length: 13 residues. In nucleotides, the CDR3 is TGTGCCAGCACGGGGGAAGGCAATCAGCCCCAGCATTTT. Its protein product is CASTGEGNQPQHF.

This clonotype occurred a few times. This chain joins TRBV7-2 and TRBJ2-2; D is undetermined. Trimming shortened V by 4 bases and J by 5 bases, and 11 bases separated the two germline ends. Germline V lookup: CDR1 SGHTA, CDR2 FQGNSA. CDR3 size: 14 residues. The CDR3 DNA is TGTGCCAGCAGCTCGAGTCGCCGGACCGGGGAGCTGTTTTTT. Its translation: CASSSSRRTGELFF.

The chain employs TRBV12-3 or TRBV12-4 and TRBJ2-7; TRBD1 agrees at 9 bases. The CDR3 spans 14 residues. Germline trimming cut 5 bases from V and 7 bases from J; bases unmatched to any gene: 9. CDR3 coding DNA: TGTGCCAGCAGTGCCGGGACAGGGTCCTGGGAGCAGTACTTC. It yields the protein CASSAGTGSWEQYF.

The J gene is TRBJ2-2, the V gene TRBV4-2; 9 nucleotides match TRBD1. V lost 4 bases, J lost 3 bases, and 3 bases stayed unmatched. The CDR3 spans 15 residues. CDR1 LGHNA and CDR2 YNFKEQ come from the germline V gene. CDR3 bases: TGTGCCAGCAGCCTACAGGGGGCGGACACCGGGGAGCTGTTTTTT. Encoded protein: CASSLQGADTGELFF.

This clonotype was found a few times. J is TRBJ2-3 and V is TRBV10-3; D is possibly TRBD2 (5 bases). The CDR3 spans 13 residues. Trimming left V 10 bases short and J 4 bases short, with 15 bases between. The V gene's germline CDR1 is ENHRY and CDR2 SYGVKD. CDR3 residues: CASLVGVADTQYF. The CDR3 DNA is TGTGCCAGCTTAGTGGGAGTGGCAGATACGCAGTATTTT.

This clonotype appeared many times. The chain is built from TRBV2 and TRBJ1-2; 8 nucleotides match TRBD1. Trimming at V came to 3 bases and at J to 0 bases, leaving 3 bases not matched to a gene. The CDR3 totals 15 residues. Germline values: CDR1 SNHLY, CDR2 FYNNEI. Here the CDR3 reads CASSDRGRANYGYTF. CDR3 DNA: TGTGCCAGCAGTGACAGGGGGCGAGCTAACTATGGCTACACCTTC.

This clonotype was counted between two and nine times. This chain's CDR3 is CASSRRGFNQPQHF. The CDR3 DNA reads TGTGCCAGCTCGCGACGGGGGTTCAACCAGCCCCAGCATTTT. The chain couples TRBV2 to TRBJ1-5; perhaps TRBD1 as D (5 bases). Germline CDR1 and CDR2: SNHLY and FYNNEI. The CDR3 extends over 14 amino acids. Trimming pared 8 bases from V and 7 bases from J, leaving 18 bases between.

This chain uses TRBV7-2 with TRBJ2-7; D may be TRBD1 or TRBD2 (5 bases each). Germline V gene sequence: CDR1 SGHTA, CDR2 FQGNSA. CDR3 length equals 14 residues. The V end was cut by 11 bases, the J end by 5 bases, with 22 bases between. CDR3 amino acids: CAWSHNLRGDEQYF. CDR3 coding DNA: TGTGCCTGGAGCCACAACCTGAGGGGAGACGAGCAGTACTTC.

About this clonotype itself: This may stem from a read error, because a much larger clone lies one nucleotide away. This chain uses TRBV4-2 with TRBJ2-5, with D tentatively TRBD2 (6 bases). Germline CDR1 reads LGHNA; CDR2 reads YNFKEQ. The CDR3 extends over 14 amino acids. CDR3 nucleotide sequence: TGTGCCTGCAGCCTCGGACGGAGCGGGGAGACCCAGTACTTC. Amino acids: CACSLGRSGETQYF.

The table lists this clonotype with a few counts. This chain connects TRBV24-1 to TRBJ1-2; a weak D match, TRBD1 (5 bases). The germline V gene encodes CDR1 KGHDR and CDR2 SFDVKD. The V end was cut by 4 bases, the J end by 5 bases, with 13 bases between. This CDR3 has 14 residues. This chain's CDR3 is CATSDPGETYGYTF. The CDR3 DNA reads TGTGCCACCAGTGACCCGGGGGAAACTTATGGCTACACCTTC.

In this sample, this clonotype turned up a few times. This chain uses TRBV2 with TRBJ1-6; no clear D. Germline CDR1 SNHLY, CDR2 FYNNEI. The V gene lost 5 bases and the J gene lost 0 bases, with 11 bases spanning the gap. CDR3 size: 16 residues. The CDR3 DNA reads as TGTGCCAGCAGTTACATGCTGAGCTCCTATAATTCACCCCTCCACTTT. Protein: CASSYMLSSYNSPLHF. Looking up the rest from reference TRBV2 and TRBJ1-6 gives the full variable domain: EPEVTQTPSHQVTQMGQEVILRCVPISNHLYFYWYRQILGQKVEFLVSFYNNEISEKSEIFDDQFSVERPDGSNFTLKIRSTKLEDSAMYFCASSYMLSSYNSPLHFGNGTRLTVT.

V usage is TRBV12-5 and J usage is TRBJ1-1, with D possibly TRBD1 on 5 matching bases. Germline V gene lookup returns CDR1 LGHNT and CDR2 FRNRAP. The ends were cut back, 6 bases at V and 5 bases at J, with 10 bases in the middle. This CDR3 spans 12 amino acids. CDR3 nucleotides: TGTGCTAGTGGCTCCAGGGTTACTGAAGCTTTCTTT. Translating gives CASGSRVTEAFF.

The V gene is TRBV7-2, the J gene TRBJ1-6; D gene uncertain. Trimming took off 1 base at V and 14 bases at J, with 12 bases between the two ends. The CDR3 has 13 residues. CDR1 SGHTA and CDR2 FQGNSA come from the germline V gene. The CDR3 DNA reads TGTGCCAGCAGCTTAGAACGGAGTGAGACCCTCCACTTT. It codes for CASSLERSETLHF.

This clonotype came up a few times. The chain joins TRBV20-1 to TRBJ1-5; D may be TRBD1 (5 bases). From germline, CDR1 is DFQATT and CDR2 SNEGSKA (reference sequence). This CDR3 is 13 amino acids long. Trimming cost V 5 bases and J 3 bases, with 11 bases left between them. The CDR3, as DNA: TGCAGTGCTCTAGGGGAGGCCAATCAGCCCCAGCATTTT. Translating it yields CSALGEANQPQHF.

This sequence joins TRBV11-3 and TRBJ1-1; tentative D call: TRBD1 (6 bases). Trimming removed 3 bases from V and 8 bases from J, with 13 bases in between. CDR3 length: 13 amino acids. Germline V gene sequence: CDR1 SGHNT, CDR2 YENEEA. The CDR3 here is CASSLEWTDEAFF. The CDR3 DNA reads as TGTGCCAGCAGCTTGGAGTGGACAGACGAAGCTTTCTTT.

The chain recombines TRBV20-1 with TRBJ2-3; the match to TRBD2 covers 7 bases. The germline gives CDR1 DFQATT, CDR2 SNEGSKA (reference sequence). This CDR3 comprises 13 residues. The ends lost 3 bases at V and 6 bases at J; junction bases unmatched: 6. In nucleotides, the CDR3 is TGCAGTGCTAGCCAAGAGGGAGGGGATACGCAGTATTTT. Its protein product is CSASQEGGDTQYF.

The V gene is TRBV5-1, the J gene TRBJ2-3, with no clear D. V was trimmed by 0 bases and J by 4 bases, leaving 9 bases between them. The CDR3 extends over 14 amino acids. Germline V gene lookup returns CDR1 SGHRS and CDR2 YFSETQ. The CDR3 DNA reads TGCGCCAGCAGCTTGGTGGCACTCGCAGATACGCAGTATTTT. As protein: CASSLVALADTQYF.

The chain uses TRBV24-1 and TRBJ2-2, with TRBD2 matching over 11 bases. Germline CDR1 KGHDR, CDR2 SFDVKD. The CDR3 contains 14 residues. V was pared by 9 bases and J by 9 bases, with 8 bases of the junction left unmatched. The CDR3 reads CATGRTSGSRELFF. In DNA, the CDR3 is TGTGCCACCGGCCGAACTAGCGGGAGTCGGGAGCTGTTTTTT.

This clonotype was seen repeatedly, ten times or more. CDR3 nucleotide sequence: TGTGCCAGCAGCTTTGCAGAGGCCTCCTATGGCTACACCTTC. Translation gives CASSFAEASYGYTF. The chain has TRBV7-9 and TRBJ1-2; D gene unclear. Germline V gene sequence: CDR1 SEHNR, CDR2 FQNEAQ (reference sequence). V lost 3 bases and J lost 4, with 12 bases in between. The CDR3 extends over 14 amino acids.

Turning to this clonotype: A read error may account for a junction end that differs from germline. This rearrangement joins TRBV15 to TRBJ1-4; 8 nucleotides line up with TRBD1. CDR3 size: 12 residues. Germline loops: CDR1 LNHNV, CDR2 YYDKDF (reference sequence). CDR3 sequence: CATSRAGPTGVF. The CDR3 bases are TGTGCCACCAGCAGAGCCGGTCCGACAGGGGTTTTT.

This clonotype was counted ten times or more. This chain uses TRBV29-1 with TRBJ2-5; D tentatively fits TRBD1 or TRBD2 (5 bases each). The CDR3 is 14 amino acids. V was shortened by 4 bases and J by 5 bases, with 17 bases between the two germline ends. Germline values: CDR1 SQVTM, CDR2 ANQGSEA. The CDR3 protein is CSVAGTEKDETQYF. CDR3 DNA: TGCAGCGTTGCCGGGACGGAAAAGGATGAGACCCAGTACTTC.

The rearrangement links TRBV7-2 to TRBJ1-5, with D possibly being TRBD1 (6 bases). The CDR3 is made up of 14 amino acids. Per germline, CDR1 SGHTA and CDR2 FQGNSA. V was pared by 8 bases and J by 3 bases, with 14 bases between. CDR3 in amino acids: CASSPGQFNQPQHF. DNA of the CDR3: TGTGCCAGCTCACCAGGACAGTTCAATCAGCCCCAGCATTTT.

This clonotype was counted between two and nine times. This chain connects TRBV7-2 to TRBJ2-5; 9 nucleotides agree with TRBD1. CDR1 SGHTA and CDR2 FQGNSA come from the germline V gene. The J segment lost 3 bases and the V segment lost 5 bases, leaving 10 bases of the junction unmatched. This CDR3 has 16 amino acids. DNA for the CDR3: TGTGCCAGCAGCCATGACTCTGGGACAGGGAAAGAGACCCAGTACTTC. Translated, it gives CASSHDSGTGKETQYF.

This clonotype has at least ten counts. This chain uses TRBV7-2 with TRBJ2-5; 11 bases are shared with TRBD1. The CDR3 contains 14 residues. CDR1 SGHTA and CDR2 FQGNSA come from the germline V gene. V shed 5 bases, J shed 4 bases, and the junction held 3 bases outside the gene matches. This CDR3 is CASSTGTGGETQYF. The DNA of the CDR3 is TGTGCCAGCAGCACTGGGACAGGGGGAGAGACCCAGTACTTC. Full variable domain (missing parts from reference TRBV7-2 and TRBJ2-5): GAGVSQSPSNKVTEKGKDVELRCDPISGHTALYWYRQSLGQGLEFLIYFQGNSAPDKSGLPSDRFSAERTGGSVSTLTIQRTQQEDSAVYLCASSTGTGGETQYFGPGTRLLVL.

The chain links TRBV7-6 to TRBJ2-5; maybe TRBD2 (6 bases). V lost 4 bases to trimming and J lost 4 bases, with 13 bases between them. This CDR3 contains 14 residues. Germline CDR1 is SGHVS and CDR2 is FNYEAQ. Written as DNA, the CDR3 is TGTGCCAGCAGCTCAACCCTGCGGGGAGAGACCCAGTACTTC. It specifies CASSSTLRGETQYF.

This chain connects TRBV7-9 to TRBJ2-7; 11 nucleotides line up with TRBD2. The V gene's germline CDR1 is SEHNR and CDR2 FQNEAQ (reference sequence). J gave up 2 bases and V 7 bases, and 13 bases lay outside the gene matches. This CDR3 comprises 17 residues. CDR3 protein: CASNHPGLAVSTYEQYF. The CDR3 nucleotides read TGTGCCAGCAACCACCCGGGACTAGCGGTTTCAACCTACGAGCAGTACTTC.

The genes are TRBV7-9 and TRBJ1-1; a weak D match, TRBD1 (5 bases). CDR3 length equals 13 residues. Germline-derived CDR1 and CDR2 are SEHNR and FQNEAQ (reference sequence). Trimming took 5 bases from V and 7 from J, leaving 14 bases between them. The CDR3 loop reads CASSRGSAGEAFF. The CDR3 coding sequence is TGTGCCAGCAGCCGGGGCTCGGCCGGTGAAGCTTTCTTT.